Listed here are 26 T cell receptor beta chains from one sample, sequenced in a study of T cell changes during pregnancy in multiple sclerosis. Clones were sequenced by immunoSEQ multiplex PCR, and TCRdb holds only the in-frame ones, with some missing. The sample carries around 80,000 clones, 92% recorded once. This specimen consisted of peripheral blood, obtained before pregnancy. These receptors were collected from a female donor with multiple sclerosis, enrolled in a pregnancy study.

This clone was counted once. The gene calls are TRBV7-8 and TRBJ1-5; D unresolved. Germline V lookup: CDR1 SGHVS, CDR2 FQNEAQ. V was trimmed by 2 bases and J by 2 bases, leaving 7 bases between them. The CDR3 contains 14 residues. CDR3 loop: CASSLSGGNQPQHF. CDR3 sequence (DNA): TGTGCCAGCAGCTTATCGGGAGGCAATCAGCCCCAGCATTTT.

J is TRBJ2-1 and V is TRBV10-2; TRBD2 is a possible D gene (5 bases). Germline values: CDR1 WSHSY, CDR2 SAAADI. The CDR3 consists of 13 residues. The ends were cut back, 6 bases at V and 4 bases at J, with 10 bases in the middle. The CDR3 bases are TGCGCCAGCAGCAGGACTCTTTACAATGAGCAGTTCTTC. As protein: CASSRTLYNEQFF.

The chain couples TRBV6-6 to TRBJ1-4; D not resolved. Trimming removed 2 bases from V and 4 bases from J, with 14 bases in between. CDR3 length: 16 amino acids. Germline V gene lookup returns CDR1 MNHNY and CDR2 SVGAGI (reference sequence). CDR3: CASSYGSPAINEKLFF. DNA of the CDR3: TGTGCCAGCAGTTACGGGAGCCCAGCCATTAATGAAAAACTGTTTTTT.

This clone was detected once. The CDR3 nucleotides are TGTGCCAGCAGCTTAGGGGGGGGCTCCCACCTTGGCGAGCAGTACTTC. Its protein product is CASSLGGGSHLGEQYF. This chain connects TRBV11-2 to TRBJ2-7; weak D call: TRBD2 (7 bases). Germline values: CDR1 SGHAT, CDR2 FQNNGV. The V and J ends lost 1 base and 6 bases respectively, with 19 bases between them. The CDR3 covers 16 residues.

This clone appeared a single time. This chain uses TRBV10-3 with TRBJ2-1, with TRBD2 matching over 13 bases. CDR1 and CDR2 from the germline V gene are ENHRY and SYGVKD. This CDR3 has 14 amino acids. The trim removed 10 bases at V and 6 bases at J, leaving 6 bases unmatched. In DNA, the CDR3 is TGTGCCACGGGACTAGCGGGGAACGGCAATGAGCAGTTCTTC. Translated, it gives CATGLAGNGNEQFF.

The V call is TRBV6-4, the J call TRBJ1-1; possibly TRBD1 for D (5 bases). CDR1 MRHNA and CDR2 SNTAGT come from the germline V gene. The ends were cut back, 4 bases at V and 2 bases at J, with 8 bases in the middle. The CDR3 runs 13 residues. CDR3 sequence reads: CASSADRNTEAFF. Here the CDR3 DNA reads TGTGCCAGCAGTGCCGACAGAAACACTGAAGCTTTCTTT.

The chain couples TRBV5-1 to TRBJ2-3; D might be TRBD2 (5 bases). V was cut by 6 bases and J by 3 bases, with 11 bases left in between. The CDR3 has 13 residues. Per germline, CDR1 SGHRS and CDR2 YFSETQ. CDR3 coding DNA: TGCGCCAGCAACCCCACGGGGACAGATACGCAGTATTTT. Translating it yields CASNPTGTDTQYF.

The rearrangement uses TRBV6-5 and TRBJ1-2; tentative D call: TRBD1 (6 bases). This CDR3 region has 15 residues. Deletions cut 0 bases from V and 3 bases from J, with 11 bases between. Per germline, CDR1 MNHEY and CDR2 SVGAGI. CDR3 residues: CASSYSIGGDYGYTF. The CDR3 coding sequence is TGTGCCAGCAGTTACTCCATAGGGGGAGACTATGGCTACACCTTC.

The chain's CDR3 is CASSGRTGGPVRSRYIQYF. Written as DNA, the CDR3 is TGCGCCAGCAGCGGAAGGACAGGGGGTCCTGTCCGTTCGAGGTACATTCAGTACTTC. The V call is TRBV5-1, the J call TRBJ2-4, with TRBD1 matching 10 bases. The V and J ends lost 4 bases and 8 bases, in that order; junction bases with no gene match: 21. This CDR3 is 19 amino acids long. The germline V gene has CDR1 SGHRS and CDR2 YFSETQ. Complete variable domain (other parts from reference TRBV5-1 and TRBJ2-4): KAGVTQTPRYLIKTRGQQVTLSCSPISGHRSVSWYQQTPGQGLQFLFEYFSETQRNKGNFPGRFSGRQFSNSRSEMNVSTLELGDSALYLCASSGRTGGPVRSRYIQYFGAGTRLSVL.

The V and J genes are TRBV9 and TRBJ2-3, with 9 bases identical to TRBD1. The CDR3 consists of 15 residues. Germline CDR1 is SGDLS and CDR2 is YYNGEE. The V segment lost 4 bases and the J segment 1 base; nucleotides outside the gene matches: 4. The DNA of the CDR3 is TGTGCCAGCAGCCCCCGGACAGGGGGCACAGATACGCAGTATTTT. It is translated as CASSPRTGGTDTQYF. Complete variable domain (other parts from reference TRBV9 and TRBJ2-3): DSGVTQTPKHLITATGQRVTLRCSPRSGDLSVYWYQQSLDQGLQFLIQYYNGEERAKGNILERFSAQQFPDLHSELNLSSLELGDSALYFCASSPRTGGTDTQYFGPGTRLTVL.

This chain links TRBV5-1 with TRBJ1-6, with 9 nucleotides matching TRBD1. CDR1 and CDR2 from the germline V gene are SGHRS and YFSETQ. The J segment lost 9 bases and the V segment lost 2 bases, leaving 9 bases of the junction unmatched. This CDR3 is 16 amino acids long. The CDR3 DNA reads TGCGCCAGCAGCTTTTTTGGGACAGGGACGTCTTCACCCCTCCACTTT. It translates to CASSFFGTGTSSPLHF.

The chain has TRBV6-5 and TRBJ2-2; D gene unclear. Trimming took off 4 bases at V and 7 bases at J, with 4 bases between the two ends. The germline CDR1 and CDR2 sequences are MNHEY and SVGAGI. The CDR3 is 11 amino acids. CDR3 region: CASSSGGELFF. As DNA, the CDR3 is TGTGCCAGCAGTTCAGGCGGGGAGCTGTTTTTT.

This clone came up once. This chain connects TRBV18 to TRBJ2-5; D possibly corresponds to TRBD2 (6 bases). V was pared by 3 bases and J by 8 bases, with 13 bases between. Germline lookup yields CDR1 KGHSH and CDR2 LQKENI. The CDR3 is made up of 13 amino acids. CDR3 DNA sequence: TGTGCCAGCTCACCCGACCAGCGGGCCACCCAGTACTTC. Translation: CASSPDQRATQYF.

The CDR3 bases are TGCAGCGTGTTGACTAGCTTCCGGGAGACCCAGTACTTC. Its protein product is CSVLTSFRETQYF. The chain employs TRBV29-1 and TRBJ2-5, with 7 bases identical to TRBD2. This CDR3 contains 13 residues. The germline V gene encodes CDR1 SQVTM and CDR2 ANQGSEA. The V and J ends lost 6 bases and 5 bases, in that order; junction bases with no gene match: 9.

The chain joins TRBV5-1 to TRBJ2-7, with D perhaps TRBD1 (6 bases). This CDR3 is 14 amino acids long. Germline assignment: CDR1 SGHRS and CDR2 YFSETQ. Trimming removed 4 bases from V and 1 base from J, with 12 bases in between. DNA for the CDR3: TGCGCCAGCAGCCCAACAGGGCTGTCCTACGAGCAGTACTTC. As protein: CASSPTGLSYEQYF.

The chain uses TRBV4-1 and TRBJ2-7, with 10 positions matching TRBD1. The CDR3 extends over 14 amino acids. V trimming: 1 base; J trimming: 7 bases; junction bases outside the gene matches: 4. The germline CDR1 and CDR2 sequences are MGHRA and YSYEKL. CDR3 sequence (DNA): TGCGCCAGCAGCCAAGGACAGGGGGCTCTGGAGCAGTACTTC. Residues: CASSQGQGALEQYF.

The chain employs TRBV27 and TRBJ1-1; a weak D match, TRBD1 (6 bases). The CDR3 extends over 15 amino acids. V was pared by 0 bases and J by 0 bases, with 8 bases between. Germline V gives CDR1 MNHEY, CDR2 SMNVEV (reference sequence). The CDR3 DNA follows: TGTGCCAGCAGTTTATCGGGGGCTATGAACACTGAAGCTTTCTTT. Protein: CASSLSGAMNTEAFF.

V is TRBV16 and J is TRBJ1-6; TRBD1 matches 7 bases. The CDR3 is made up of 13 amino acids. CDR1 is KGHSY and CDR2 is FQNENV in the germline V gene. V lost 4 bases to trimming and J lost 7 bases; unmatched junction nucleotides: 1. This chain's CDR3 is CASSPGGNSPLHF. DNA of the CDR3: TGTGCCAGCAGCCCAGGGGGAAATTCACCCCTCCACTTT. The variable domain in full, completed from reference TRBV16 and TRBJ1-6, reads GEEVAQTPKHLVRGEGQKAKLYCAPIKGHSYVFWYQQVLKNEFKFLISFQNENVFDETGMPKERFSAKCLPNSPCSLEIQATKLEDSAVYFCASSPGGNSPLHFGNGTRLTVT.

This clone has just one count. The chain recombines TRBV5-5 with TRBJ2-7; 8 nucleotides agree with TRBD1. Germline lookup yields CDR1 SGHKS and CDR2 YYEKEE (reference sequence). This CDR3 has 14 amino acids. Losses at the gene ends were 5 bases for V and 1 base for J; bases not matched to a gene: 5. The CDR3 reads CASSYTGGSYEQYF. CDR3 nucleotide sequence: TGTGCCAGCAGTTATACAGGGGGGTCCTACGAGCAGTACTTC.

V usage is TRBV2 and J usage is TRBJ1-1; 7 nucleotides match TRBD1. J lost 0 bases, V lost 6 bases, and 4 bases had no gene match. This CDR3 comprises 14 residues. The germline gives CDR1 SNHLY, CDR2 FYNNEI. CDR3 loop: CASRGGQLNTEAFF. The DNA for the CDR3 is TGTGCCAGCAGGGGGGGACAGTTGAACACTGAAGCTTTCTTT. Supplemented by reference TRBV2 and TRBJ1-1, the full variable domain reads EPEVTQTPSHQVTQMGQEVILRCVPISNHLYFYWYRQILGQKVEFLVSFYNNEISEKSEIFDDQFSVERPDGSNFTLKIRSTKLEDSAMYFCASRGGQLNTEAFFGQGTRLTVV.

The chain uses TRBV14 and TRBJ1-2, with 10 bases aligning to TRBD1. With V trimmed by 4 bases and J by 5 bases, 10 bases remained unmatched. The CDR3 is 16 residues long. In germline, CDR1 is SGHDN, CDR2 FVKESK. The CDR3 region is CASSPGPGQGMYGYTF. CDR3 in DNA: TGTGCCAGCAGCCCTGGCCCGGGACAGGGGATGTATGGCTACACCTTC.

The genes are TRBV6-5 and TRBJ2-1, with no clear D. The ends were cut back, 4 bases at V and 8 bases at J, with 15 bases in the middle. Germline CDR1 reads MNHEY; CDR2 reads SVGAGI. This CDR3 spans 14 amino acids. CDR3 nucleotide sequence: TGTGCCAGCAGTTCTTTTTCCTCTATCGATGAGCAGTTCTTC. Translation gives CASSSFSSIDEQFF.

The genes are TRBV6-5 and TRBJ1-1; the D gene is possibly TRBD1 (6 bases). This CDR3 contains 13 residues. V lost 10 bases and J lost 3, with 15 bases in between. Per the germline V gene, CDR1 is MNHEY and CDR2 is SVGAGI. The CDR3 nucleotides are TGTGCCACCTCCCCTTACAGGGACACTGAAGCTTTCTTT. This sequence encodes CATSPYRDTEAFF.

This chain joins TRBV5-1 and TRBJ1-1, with a weak D call TRBD1 (6 bases). The germline V and J ends were trimmed by 2 bases and 4 bases, with 12 bases remaining between them. Per germline, CDR1 SGHRS and CDR2 YFSETQ. The CDR3 length is 14 residues. DNA of the CDR3: TGCGCCAGCAGCTTCGGGGGGCGCTCCACTGAAGCTTTCTTT. It specifies CASSFGGRSTEAFF. The full variable domain, in which reference TRBV5-1 and TRBJ1-1 provide the parts outside the CDR3, is KAGVTQTPRYLIKTRGQQVTLSCSPISGHRSVSWYQQTPGQGLQFLFEYFSETQRNKGNFPGRFSGRQFSNSRSEMNVSTLELGDSALYLCASSFGGRSTEAFFGQGTRLTVV.

The J gene is TRBJ1-1, the V gene TRBV27, with TRBD1 matching over 9 bases. This CDR3 spans 14 amino acids. V dropped 7 bases and J dropped 13; count of bases not matched to a gene: 16. Germline V CDR1 and CDR2: MNHEY, SMNVEV (reference sequence). The CDR3 protein is CASTQSGTGPGGFF. DNA for the CDR3: TGTGCCAGCACCCAAAGTGGGACAGGGCCCGGGGGTTTCTTT.

This clone was counted between two and nine times. In DNA form, the CDR3 reads TGCGCCAGTAAACCGAGTGGGGGGGCAGGCAATGAGCAGTTCTTC. Protein: CASKPSGGAGNEQFF. The chain joins TRBV10-1 to TRBJ2-1; D is perhaps TRBD2 (7 bases). Germline V gives CDR1 WNHNN, CDR2 SYGVQD (reference sequence). CDR3 length: 15 residues. V was shortened by 9 bases and J by 6 bases, with 21 bases between the two germline ends.